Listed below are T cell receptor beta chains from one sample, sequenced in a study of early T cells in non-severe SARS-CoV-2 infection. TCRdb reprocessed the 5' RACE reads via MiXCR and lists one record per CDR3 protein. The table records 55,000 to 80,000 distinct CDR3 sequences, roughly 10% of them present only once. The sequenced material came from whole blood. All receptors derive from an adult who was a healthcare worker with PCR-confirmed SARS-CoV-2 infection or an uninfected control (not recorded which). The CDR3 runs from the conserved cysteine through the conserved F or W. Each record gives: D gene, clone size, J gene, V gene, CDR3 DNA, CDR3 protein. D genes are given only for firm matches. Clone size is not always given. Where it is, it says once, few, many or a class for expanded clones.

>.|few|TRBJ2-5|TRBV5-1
TGCGCCAGCAGCTCGCCGACCGCGCGGGAGACCCAGTACTTC
CASSSPTARETQYF
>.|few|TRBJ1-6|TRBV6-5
TGTGCCAGCAGCCAGGGAAATTCACCCCTCCACTTT
CASSQGNSPLHF
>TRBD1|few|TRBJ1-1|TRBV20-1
TGCAGTGCTAAAATGGACAGGGGGCATCGGGGAGCTTTCTTT
CSAKMDRGHRGAFF
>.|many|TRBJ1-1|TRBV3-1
TGTGCCAGCAGCCAAGACAGGGGTATGACTGAAGCTTTCTTT
CASSQDRGMTEAFF
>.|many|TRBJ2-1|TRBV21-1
TGTGCCAGCAGCAAAGCGCTGAGCTACAATGAGCAGTTCTTC
CASSKALSYNEQFF
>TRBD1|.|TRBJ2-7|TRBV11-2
TGTGCCAGCAGCTCGGACAGGATCGAGCAGTACTTC
CASSSDRIEQYF
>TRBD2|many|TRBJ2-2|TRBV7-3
TGTGCCAGCAGCTTATTCCCTAGCGGGACCGGGGAGCTGTTTTTT
CASSLFPSGTGELFF
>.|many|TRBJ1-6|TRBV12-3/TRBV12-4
TGTGCCAGCAGTTTAGGCCGTAATTCACCCCTCCACTTT
CASSLGRNSPLHF
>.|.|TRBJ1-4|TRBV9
TGTGCCAGCAGCGGCAGGGCCGACGAAAAACTGTTTTTT
CASSGRADEKLFF
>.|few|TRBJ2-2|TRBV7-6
TGTGCCAGCAGCCAAGATCTGGCGGCCGGGGAGCTGTTTTTT
CASSQDLAAGELFF
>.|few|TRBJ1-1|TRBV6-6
TGTGCCAGCAGTTACTCGGGTTTTGGCACTGAAGCTTTCTTT
CASSYSGFGTEAFF
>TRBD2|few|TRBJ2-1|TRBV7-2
TGTGCCAGCAGCTACAGCGGGAGTTCGAATGAGCAGTTCTTC
CASSYSGSSNEQFF
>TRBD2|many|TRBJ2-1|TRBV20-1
TGCAGTGCTAGGCCGACTAGCGGGAGGGCCATTCCCCATGAGCAGTTCTTC
CSARPTSGRAIPHEQFF
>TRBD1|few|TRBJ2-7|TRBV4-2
TGTGCCAGCGGGCGGGGACAGGGCTACGAGCAGTACTTC
CASGRGQGYEQYF
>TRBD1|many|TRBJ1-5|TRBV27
TGTGCCAGCAGACGTCGACAGGGGGACAATCAGCCCCAGCATTTT
CASRRRQGDNQPQHF
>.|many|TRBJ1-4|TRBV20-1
TGCAGTGCTTGGATGAGGGGAAGCGAAAAACTGTTTTTT
CSAWMRGSEKLFF
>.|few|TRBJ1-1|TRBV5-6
TGTGCCAGCAGCTTGATATCCGGCCCTGAAGCTTTCTTT
CASSLISGPEAFF
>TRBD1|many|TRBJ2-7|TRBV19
TGTGCCAGTCAATCAACCCCGGGACAGGGCTACGAGCAGTACTTC
CASQSTPGQGYEQYF
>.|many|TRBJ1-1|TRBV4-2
TGTGCCAGCAGCCAATGGACGGGAACAAGCCTGGAGGCTTTCTTT
CASSQWTGTSLEAFF
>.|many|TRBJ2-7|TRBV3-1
TGTGCCAGCAGCCAAGAACAGGGATCTCGCCGTGAGCAGTACTTC
CASSQEQGSRREQYF
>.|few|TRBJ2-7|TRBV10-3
TGTGCCACCGGGACGCAGTCCTACGAGCAGTACTTC
CATGTQSYEQYF
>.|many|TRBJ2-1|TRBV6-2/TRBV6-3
TGTGCCAGCAGGAGATTAACGGACAAATCTTACAATGAGCAGTTCTTC
CASRRLTDKSYNEQFF
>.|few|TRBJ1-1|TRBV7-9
TGTGCCAGCAGCTTAGTTGGCATCCCGGAAGCTTTCTTT
CASSLVGIPEAFF
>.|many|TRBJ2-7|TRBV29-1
TGCAGCGCCTCCGGGGGCCGGGAGCAGTACTTC
CSASGGREQYF
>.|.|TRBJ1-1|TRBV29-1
TGCAGCGTTGAAAGGGGATCCAACACTGAAGCTTTCTTT
CSVERGSNTEAFF
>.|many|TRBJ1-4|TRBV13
TGTGCCAGCAGCTTAGGCCATCGTAGGACAGAATCTAATGAAAAACTGTTTTTT
CASSLGHRRTESNEKLFF
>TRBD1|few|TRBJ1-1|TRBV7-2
TGTGCCAGCAGCCGCCTAGCAGGGGGCGGCACTGAAGCTTTCTTT
CASSRLAGGGTEAFF
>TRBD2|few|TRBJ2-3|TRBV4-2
TGTGCCAGCAGCCAGGATAGACTAGCGGGAGCGGGGGATACGCAGTATTTT
CASSQDRLAGAGDTQYF
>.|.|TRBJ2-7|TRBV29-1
TGCAGCGTGTATAACTCCTACGAGCAGTACTTC
CSVYNSYEQYF
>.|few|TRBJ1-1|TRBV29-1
TGCAGCGTTGAAAGGGGTAACACTGAAGCTTTCTTT
CSVERGNTEAFF
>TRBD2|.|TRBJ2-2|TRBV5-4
TGTGCCAGCAGCTCCTTAGCGGGAGGACGGACCGGGGAGCTGTTTTTT
CASSSLAGGRTGELFF
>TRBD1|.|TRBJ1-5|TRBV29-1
TGCAGCGTTGAGGACAGGCCCTTCGTTTGGCCCCAGCATTTT
CSVEDRPFVWPQHF
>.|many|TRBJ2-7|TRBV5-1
TGCGCCAGCAGTCTGAGGCCTGAATACGAGCAGTACTTC
CASSLRPEYEQYF
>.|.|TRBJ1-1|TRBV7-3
TGTGCCAGCAGCCAAGGTGCAGGCACTGAAGCTTTCTTT
CASSQGAGTEAFF
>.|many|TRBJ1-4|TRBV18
TGTGCCAGCTCATACACAGGTCGAGATGAAAAACTGTTTTTT
CASSYTGRDEKLFF
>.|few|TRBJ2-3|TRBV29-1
TGCAGCGTTGACCGACTAGATGATACGCAGTATTTT
CSVDRLDDTQYF
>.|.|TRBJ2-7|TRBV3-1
TGTGCCAGCAGCCGTTCGAGCGGAGGAGCCTACGAGCAGTACTTC
CASSRSSGGAYEQYF
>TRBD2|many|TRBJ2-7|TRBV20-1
TGCAGTGCTGTACTAGCGGGAGGGTACGAGCAGTACTTC
CSAVLAGGYEQYF
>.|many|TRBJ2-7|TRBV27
TGTGCCAGCAGTCCCGGGGACTGGAGCTACGAGCAGTACTTC
CASSPGDWSYEQYF
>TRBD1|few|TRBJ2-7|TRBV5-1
TGCGCCAGCAGCACGGGGACAGTCTCCTACGAGCAGTACTTC
CASSTGTVSYEQYF
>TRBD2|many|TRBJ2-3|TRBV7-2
TGTGCCAGCAGCTTAGAGATAGCTAGCGGGAGTGATACGCAGTATTTT
CASSLEIASGSDTQYF
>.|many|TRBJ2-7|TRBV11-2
TGTGCCAGCAGCTTAGTCGTTTCCGGGAACCAGTACTTC
CASSLVVSGNQYF